This T cell receptor (beta chain) was sequenced during a study of OX40 agonist ivuxolimab in advanced cancers. Turning to the study itself: One patient with hepatocellular carcinoma and two with cutaneous melanoma, three in all, had partial responses.

Using immunoSEQ multiplex PCR, the repertoire was profiled, and TCRdb retains in-frame clones only, with some absent. The sample gives 40,000 to 50,000 clones, approximately 90% of which show up once; around half is in the top ten. The CDR3 is made up of 14 amino acids. Germline V gives CDR1 SEHNR, CDR2 FQNEAQ (reference sequence). Trimming removed 5 bases at V and 4 bases at J, with 13 bases between. The clonotype was recovered from an adult with an advanced solid tumor such as melanoma, head and neck, liver or kidney cancer. The chain recombines TRBV7-9 with TRBJ2-3; no definite D call. The sample consisted of CD4+ or CD8+ T cells sorted from blood, taken in a trial of the OX40 agonist ivuxolimab. CDR3 nucleotides: TGTGCCAGCAGCCACCCTGAACAGTCAGATACGCAGTATTTT. Its translation: CASSHPEQSDTQYF.